This T cell receptor (beta chain) was recovered during a study of identical twins. At least ten counts were recorded for this clonotype. Its antigen is not identified. In germline, CDR1 is DFQATT, CDR2 SNEGSKA (reference sequence). Trimming left V 3 bases short and J 5 bases short, with 21 bases between. The CDR3 contains 16 residues. The study, taken as a whole, reports: Some out-of-frame alpha sequences were shared by twins, and these showed excess low generation probability.

The authors used template switching to add a universal primer site and gave cDNA unique molecular identifiers. TCRdb reanalysed the 5' RACE reads using MiXCR and keeps one entry per CDR3 protein. The sample has around 960,000 distinct CDR3 sequences; 9% to 15% are singletons. Separately, the same data were catalogued under a study of yellow fever vaccine responses in identical twins.

Specimen: PBMCs. The chain links TRBV20-1 to TRBJ2-3; D gene uncertain. This TCR came from a woman aged 18-29 years in good health. For the CDR3, the DNA is TGCAGTGCTAGTCCCCCCGGTGTCAACAAAGGAGATACGCAGTATTTT. Protein sequence: CSASPPGVNKGDTQYF.